A single sample is the source of the 17 T cell receptor beta chains below, sequenced in a study of CD8+CD57+ T cells in acquired aplastic anemia. CDR3 and TCR beta VDJ profiling relied on a genomic DNA template. Each CDR3 protein is one row after TCRdb ran MiXCR on the reads. The table has around 140,000 distinct CDR3 sequences, around 41% seen once. The sample was sorted CD4+, CD8+, or CD8+CD57+ T cells (not recorded which) from PBMCs. These receptor sequences come from a human donor in good health, serving as a control.

Note on this clonotype: Since no conserved phenylalanine or tryptophan closes the CDR3, a read error is the likely cause. J is TRBJ1-5 and V is TRBV10-3, with 8 nucleotides matching TRBD1. The CDR3 spans 13 residues. Germline lookup yields CDR1 ENHRY and CDR2 SYGVKD. The ends lost 10 bases at V and 3 bases at J; junction bases unmatched: 5. This chain's CDR3 is CATRGQDNQPQHS. CDR3 DNA: TGTGCCACCAGGGGACAGGACAATCAGCCCCAGCATTCT.

This clonotype was seen many times. The chain joins TRBV20-1 to TRBJ2-1, with TRBD1 matching 9 bases. Losses at the gene ends were 0 bases for V and 7 bases for J; bases not matched to a gene: 1. The germline CDR1 and CDR2 sequences are DFQATT and SNEGSKA (reference sequence). The CDR3 runs to 13 residues. CDR3 protein: CSAREGQGNEQFF. The CDR3 DNA is TGCAGTGCTAGAGAGGGACAGGGAAATGAGCAGTTCTTC.

As concerns this clonotype: A junction end diverges from the germline sequence, so it may reflect a read error. The chain has TRBV12-3 or TRBV12-4 and TRBJ2-1; 13 nucleotides agree with TRBD2. CDR3 size: 17 residues. CDR3 amino acids: CASSHTSGGAVHNEQLF. CDR3 sequence (DNA): TGTGCCAGCAGTCATACTAGCGGGGGGGCCGTCCACAATGAGCAGCTCTTC.

This clonotype has a count of ten or more. The chain has TRBV12-3 or TRBV12-4 and TRBJ1-1; D is unresolved. Trimming took 5 bases from V and 5 from J, leaving 9 bases between them. The CDR3 length is 12 residues. For the CDR3, the DNA is TGTGCCAGCAGTCCGCTTGAAACTGAAGCTTTCTTT. Translating gives CASSPLETEAFF.

This clonotype came up many times. The V call is TRBV7-9, the J call TRBJ1-3; D unresolved. This CDR3 comprises 14 residues. The germline V gene encodes CDR1 SEHNR and CDR2 FQNEAQ (reference sequence). With 1 base removed from V and 0 bases from J, the gap between germline ends came to 4 bases. The CDR3 coding sequence is TGTGCCAGCAGCTTAGGGTACTCTGGAAACACCATATATTTT. Its protein product is CASSLGYSGNTIYF.

This clonotype was picked up many times. The CDR3 DNA is TGTGCCAGCAGTCCCGGGGGTTCTATAAGTGGCTACACCTTC. Encoded protein: CASSPGGSISGYTF. The chain uses TRBV6-1 and TRBJ1-2; a weak D match, TRBD1 (5 bases). CDR1 MNHNS and CDR2 SASEGT come from the germline V gene. With 5 bases removed from V and 7 bases from J, the gap between germline ends came to 17 bases. The CDR3 has 14 residues.

This clonotype has ten or more counts. This chain uses TRBV12-5 with TRBJ2-6; the D gene is possibly TRBD2 (6 bases). This CDR3 spans 18 amino acids. Germline CDR1 and CDR2: LGHNT and FRNRAP. The V and J ends lost 0 bases and 0 bases respectively, with 12 bases between them. In DNA, the CDR3 is TGTGCTAGTGGTTTGGTAAGGGACGGGAGCTCTGGGGCCAACGTCCTGACTTTC. This translates into CASGLVRDGSSGANVLTF.

About this clonotype: A read error may produce the germline difference seen at one junction end. The rearrangement joins TRBV20-1 to TRBJ2-3, with 11 nucleotides matching TRBD2. The CDR3 extends over 17 amino acids. Germline values: CDR1 DFQATT, CDR2 SNEGSKA (reference sequence). The CDR3 DNA follows: TGCAGTGCGAGAGCCACCGGGACTAGCGGACGCACAGATACGCAGTATTTT. Protein sequence: CSARATGTSGRTDTQYF.

This chain connects TRBV19 to TRBJ2-1; D perhaps matches TRBD2 (5 bases). Germline V lookup: CDR1 LNHDA, CDR2 SQIVND (reference sequence). CDR3 size: 14 residues. V lost 3 bases and J lost 5, with 11 bases in between. CDR3 region: CASSIDLGDNEQFF. The CDR3 DNA reads as TGTGCCAGTAGTATTGACCTGGGAGACAATGAGCAGTTCTTC.

This clonotype was seen only a few times. V and J are TRBV18 and TRBJ1-1, with TRBD1 as a possible D gene (5 bases). This CDR3 is built from 14 residues. Germline V gene sequence: CDR1 KGHSH, CDR2 LQKENI. Trimming stripped 3 bases from V and 5 bases from J, with 13 bases between. The CDR3 protein is CASSPAAGLTEAFF. Written as DNA, the CDR3 is TGTGCCAGCTCACCCGCCGCGGGGCTGACTGAAGCTTTCTTT.

The V call is TRBV12-3 or TRBV12-4, the J call TRBJ2-3; 7 bases line up with TRBD2. This CDR3 has 13 residues. V shed 5 bases, J shed 5 bases, and the junction held 4 bases outside the gene matches. CDR3 coding DNA: TGTGCCAGCAGTGTTGGGGGGGGAGATACGCAGTATTTT. Translation gives CASSVGGGDTQYF.

About this clonotype: One end of the junction is discordant with germline, which a read error may explain. The chain recombines TRBV19 with TRBJ2-7; D is unresolved. This CDR3 spans 13 amino acids. The V gene's germline CDR1 is LNHDA and CDR2 SQIVND (reference sequence). The CDR3 DNA is TGTGCCAGTAGTAGTGGGCAGACCTACGAGCAGTACTTT. This codes for CASSSGQTYEQYF.

This clonotype has at least ten counts. In DNA, the CDR3 is TGTGCCTGGAGGAGGCAGGGTACCTACGAGCAGTACTTC. This sequence encodes CAWRRQGTYEQYF. The chain has TRBV30 and TRBJ2-7, with D perhaps TRBD1 (5 bases). The CDR3 length is 13 residues. Germline CDR1 is GTSNPN and CDR2 is SVGIG (reference sequence). Deletions cut 3 bases from V and 2 bases from J, with 11 bases between.

This clonotype appeared many times. The J gene is TRBJ1-5, the V gene TRBV20-1, with D hard to call. This CDR3 has 16 amino acids. Germline-derived CDR1 and CDR2 are DFQATT and SNEGSKA (reference sequence). Trimming shortened V by 1 base and J by 4 bases, and 17 bases separated the two germline ends. The CDR3 loop is CSARGSSGLSNQPQHF. Here the CDR3 DNA reads TGCAGTGCTAGAGGATCTTCCGGACTGTCAAATCAGCCCCAGCATTTT.

There are many counts of this clonotype. The chain joins TRBV5-1 to TRBJ2-2; D might be TRBD2 (5 bases). The germline CDR1 and CDR2 sequences are SGHRS and YFSETQ. The CDR3 runs to 17 residues. Trimming removed 1 base from V and 1 base from J, with 14 bases in between. The CDR3 spells CASSLMSGLRNTGELFF. For the CDR3, the DNA is TGCGCCAGCAGCTTGATGTCGGGGTTAAGGAACACCGGGGAGCTGTTTTTT.

The rearrangement uses TRBV19 and TRBJ1-5; D not resolved. The CDR3 has 17 amino acids. In germline, CDR1 is LNHDA, CDR2 SQIVND (reference sequence). Deletions cut 3 bases from V and 3 bases from J, with 18 bases between. The CDR3 nucleotides are TGTGCCAGTAGTATGGCCCTACAGATCCGTATCAATCAGCCCCAGCATTTT. Its translation is CASSMALQIRINQPQHF.

In its sample, this clonotype was seen many times. V gene TRBV11-3 combines with J gene TRBJ2-5, with TRBD1 matching over 8 bases. The CDR3 sequence is 16 residues long. With 1 base clipped from V and 2 bases from J, the junction kept 6 bases outside the gene matches. CDR1 and CDR2 from the germline V gene are SGHNT and YENEEA. In nucleotides, the CDR3 is TGTGCCAGCAGCTTAGGGCGCGGACAGGGTCAAGAGACCCAGTACTTC. Translation: CASSLGRGQGQETQYF.